A single sample gave rise to the 2 T cell receptor beta chains below, sequenced in a study of cytomegalovirus exposure and HLA in healthy donors. The PCR had 60 Vbeta and 13 Jbeta primers. The assay was immunoSEQ multiplex PCR, and TCRdb's table has in-frame clones only and misses some. This sample carries 140,000 or so clones, with approximately 0.88% going to the ten biggest clones. The material sequenced was PBMCs. These receptor sequences come from a male donor in good health and CMV-seronegative.

The chain carries TRBV7-9 and TRBJ2-5, with TRBD2 as a possible D gene (5 bases). V was shortened by 6 bases and J by 0 bases, with 11 bases between the two germline ends. Per the germline V gene, CDR1 is SEHNR and CDR2 is FQNEAQ (reference sequence). The CDR3 is 14 amino acids. CDR3 DNA: TGTGCCAGCAGGAGGGTTTCGTACCAAGAGACCCAGTACTTC. Translated, it gives CASRRVSYQETQYF.

The CDR3 sequence: CASSPYRETEAFF. In DNA, the CDR3 is TGTGCCAGCAGTCCTTACCGAGAGACTGAAGCTTTCTTT. V gene TRBV7-6 combines with J gene TRBJ1-1, with D unresolved. Germline CDR1 is SGHVS and CDR2 is FNYEAQ. V lost 6 bases and J 5 bases, leaving 13 bases between the germline ends. The length of the CDR3 is 13 residues.